The rows below give T cell receptor beta chains drawn from one sample of a study of PD-1 blockade in mismatch repair-deficient tumors. Method: immunoSEQ multiplex PCR; TCRdb's copy keeps in-frame clones and lacks some. The sample shows around 100,000 clones, over 65% of them seen only once. This material consisted of peripheral blood, taken 60 weeks after starting pembrolizumab. All receptors derive from an adult with mismatch repair-deficient cancer. Both conserved end residues are part of each CDR3. D genes are given only for firm matches. Expanded clones get a size class; other rows say once, few or many, or leave the size out.

cdr3_aa: CASSRSGSGANVLTF
cdr3_nt: TGTGCCAGCAGCCGTAGCGGCTCTGGGGCCAACGTCCTGACTTTC
clone_size: NA
v_call: TRBV5-6
d_call: NA
cdr3_length: 15
j_call: TRBJ2-6

cdr3_aa: CASKTSGNYNEQFF
cdr3_nt: TGTGCCAGCAAAACAAGCGGGAACTACAATGAGCAGTTCTTC
clone_size: NA
v_call: TRBV28
d_call: TRBD2
cdr3_length: 14
j_call: TRBJ2-1

cdr3_aa: CASRPGLAGIDEQFF
cdr3_nt: TGTGCCAGCAGACCAGGACTAGCGGGAATTGATGAGCAGTTCTTC
clone_size: once
v_call: TRBV6-4
d_call: TRBD2
cdr3_length: 15
j_call: TRBJ2-1

cdr3_aa: CASSLVTSDTSTDTQYF
cdr3_nt: TGTGCCAGCAGCTTGGTAACTTCGGATACTAGCACAGATACGCAGTATTTT
clone_size: NA
v_call: TRBV5-5
d_call: NA
cdr3_length: 17
j_call: TRBJ2-3

cdr3_aa: CASGTSDYNEQFF
cdr3_nt: TGTGCCTCCGGGACTAGCGACTACAATGAGCAGTTCTTC
clone_size: NA
v_call: TRBV30
d_call: TRBD2
cdr3_length: 13
j_call: TRBJ2-1

cdr3_aa: CASSPLAGATGELFF
cdr3_nt: TGTGCCAGCTCACCACTTGCAGGGGCCACCGGGGAGCTGTTTTTT
clone_size: NA
v_call: TRBV18
d_call: NA
cdr3_length: 15
j_call: TRBJ2-2

cdr3_aa: CASSLESRGEQYF
cdr3_nt: TGTGCCAGCAGCTTAGAGTCCAGGGGCGAGCAGTACTTC
clone_size: NA
v_call: TRBV7-2
d_call: NA
cdr3_length: 13
j_call: TRBJ2-7

cdr3_aa: CAITYTQLTTSGANVLTF
cdr3_nt: TGTGCCATCACCTACACACAACTTACGACCTCTGGGGCCAACGTCCTGACTTTC
clone_size: NA
v_call: TRBV10-3
d_call: NA
cdr3_length: 18
j_call: TRBJ2-6

cdr3_aa: CASSVVMANTEAFF
cdr3_nt: TGTGCCAGCAGCGTAGTAATGGCCAACACTGAAGCTTTCTTT
clone_size: NA
v_call: TRBV9
d_call: NA
cdr3_length: 14
j_call: TRBJ1-1

cdr3_aa: CASCRGGGAGQPQHF
cdr3_nt: TGTGCCAGCTGCAGGGGCGGGGGGGCAGGTCAGCCCCAGCATTTT
clone_size: once
v_call: TRBV28
d_call: NA
cdr3_length: 15
j_call: TRBJ1-5

cdr3_aa: CASSYVSGTREETQYF
cdr3_nt: TGTGCCAGCAGTTACGTATCCGGGACTCGCGAAGAGACCCAGTACTTC
clone_size: NA
v_call: TRBV6-5
d_call: NA
cdr3_length: 16
j_call: TRBJ2-5

cdr3_aa: CASSLRGGNEQFF
cdr3_nt: TGTGCCAGCAGCTTAAGAGGAGGAAATGAGCAGTTCTTC
clone_size: NA
v_call: TRBV7-2
d_call: NA
cdr3_length: 13
j_call: TRBJ2-1

cdr3_aa: CASSETSGQYNEQFF
cdr3_nt: TGTGCCAGCAGTGAGACTAGCGGGCAGTACAATGAGCAGTTCTTC
clone_size: NA
v_call: TRBV6-4
d_call: TRBD2
cdr3_length: 15
j_call: TRBJ2-1

cdr3_aa: CASHPQGVSWNEQYF
cdr3_nt: TGTGCCAGCCATCCCCAGGGGGTTAGCTGGAACGAGCAGTACTTC
clone_size: few
v_call: TRBV27
d_call: TRBD1
cdr3_length: 15
j_call: TRBJ2-7

cdr3_aa: CASSSRTGSGYTF
cdr3_nt: TGTGCCAGCAGTTCGAGGACAGGGAGTGGCTACACCTTC
clone_size: NA
v_call: TRBV6-5
d_call: TRBD1
cdr3_length: 13
j_call: TRBJ1-2

cdr3_aa: CASSYGQSEQYF
cdr3_nt: TGTGCCAGCAGTTACGGACAATCCGAGCAGTACTTC
clone_size: NA
v_call: TRBV6-6
d_call: NA
cdr3_length: 12
j_call: TRBJ2-7

cdr3_aa: CASSEGGEQYF
cdr3_nt: TGTGCCAGCAGCGAGGGGGGGGAGCAGTACTTC
clone_size: NA
v_call: TRBV7-6
d_call: NA
cdr3_length: 11
j_call: TRBJ2-7

cdr3_aa: CALRVGWGGAQYF
cdr3_nt: TGTGCCCTGAGGGTTGGCTGGGGAGGGGCGCAGTATTTT
clone_size: NA
v_call: TRBV30
d_call: TRBD2
cdr3_length: 13
j_call: TRBJ2-3

cdr3_aa: CASSIRTGFLNGYTF
cdr3_nt: TGCGCCAGCAGCATACGGACAGGGTTTTTGAATGGCTACACCTTC
clone_size: NA
v_call: TRBV4-1
d_call: TRBD1
cdr3_length: 15
j_call: TRBJ1-2

cdr3_aa: CASSTQENTEAFF
cdr3_nt: TGTGCCAGCTCTACCCAAGAGAACACTGAAGCTTTCTTT
clone_size: NA
v_call: TRBV6-1
d_call: NA
cdr3_length: 13
j_call: TRBJ1-1

cdr3_aa: CASSESFTGELFF
cdr3_nt: TGTGCCAGCAGTGAATCCTTCACCGGGGAGCTGTTTTTT
clone_size: once
v_call: TRBV2
d_call: NA
cdr3_length: 13
j_call: TRBJ2-2

cdr3_aa: CASSELPPGHRGYTF
cdr3_nt: TGTGCCAGCAGTGAACTTCCGCCAGGCCATCGAGGCTACACCTTC
clone_size: once
v_call: TRBV6-1
d_call: NA
cdr3_length: 15
j_call: TRBJ1-2

cdr3_aa: CASKGSSYEQYF
cdr3_nt: TGTGCCAGTAAGGGGAGCTCCTACGAGCAGTACTTC
clone_size: NA
v_call: TRBV7-9
d_call: NA
cdr3_length: 12
j_call: TRBJ2-7

cdr3_aa: CASSLGTSSYNEQFF
cdr3_nt: TGTGCCAGCAGCTTAGGGACCTCTAGCTACAATGAGCAGTTCTTC
clone_size: few
v_call: TRBV11-2
d_call: NA
cdr3_length: 15
j_call: TRBJ2-1

cdr3_aa: CASSPTSGSGDEQFF
cdr3_nt: TGTGCCAGCTCACCGACTAGCGGGAGTGGCGATGAGCAGTTCTTC
clone_size: NA
v_call: TRBV18
d_call: TRBD2
cdr3_length: 15
j_call: TRBJ2-1

cdr3_aa: CASSIAVVQETQYF
cdr3_nt: TGTGCCAGTAGTATAGCGGTCGTACAAGAGACCCAGTACTTC
clone_size: NA
v_call: TRBV19
d_call: NA
cdr3_length: 14
j_call: TRBJ2-5

cdr3_aa: CASSKLAPQGNEQFF
cdr3_nt: TGTGCCAGCAGCAAACTAGCGCCACAGGGCAATGAGCAGTTCTTC
clone_size: few
v_call: TRBV6-6
d_call: NA
cdr3_length: 15
j_call: TRBJ2-1

cdr3_aa: CASSTYNEQFF
cdr3_nt: TGTGCCAGCAGTACCTACAATGAGCAGTTCTTC
clone_size: NA
v_call: TRBV6-5
d_call: NA
cdr3_length: 11
j_call: TRBJ2-1

cdr3_aa: CASSSREGAYEQYF
cdr3_nt: TGTGCCAGCAGTTCGAGGGAGGGCGCCTACGAGCAGTACTTC
clone_size: NA
v_call: TRBV27
d_call: TRBD2
cdr3_length: 14
j_call: TRBJ2-7

cdr3_aa: CASSFSGGTNEQFF
cdr3_nt: TGTGCCAGCAGCTTTAGCGGGGGGACGAATGAGCAGTTCTTC
clone_size: NA
v_call: TRBV5-6
d_call: TRBD2
cdr3_length: 14
j_call: TRBJ2-1

cdr3_aa: CASSSGVNTEAFF
cdr3_nt: TGTGCCAGCAGCTCGGGGGTTAACACTGAAGCTTTCTTT
clone_size: NA
v_call: TRBV7-9
d_call: NA
cdr3_length: 13
j_call: TRBJ1-1

cdr3_aa: CASSPSSTGGPREQYF
cdr3_nt: TGTGCCAGCAGCCCCAGCAGCACGGGAGGGCCCCGCGAGCAGTACTTC
clone_size: NA
v_call: TRBV7-9
d_call: TRBD2
cdr3_length: 16
j_call: TRBJ2-7

cdr3_aa: CASSPGLAGRTDTQYF
cdr3_nt: TGTGCCAGCAGCCCCGGACTAGCGGGACGCACAGATACGCAGTATTTT
clone_size: NA
v_call: TRBV7-8
d_call: TRBD2
cdr3_length: 16
j_call: TRBJ2-3

cdr3_aa: CASSQGFGGRALGNEQFF
cdr3_nt: TGTGCCAGCAGCCAGGGATTCGGCGGGAGGGCCCTTGGGAATGAGCAGTTCTTC
clone_size: NA
v_call: TRBV5-4
d_call: TRBD2
cdr3_length: 18
j_call: TRBJ2-1

cdr3_aa: CASSEGIADTQYF
cdr3_nt: TGTGCCAGCAGTGAGGGTATCGCAGATACGCAGTATTTT
clone_size: NA
v_call: TRBV6-1
d_call: NA
cdr3_length: 13
j_call: TRBJ2-3